The 5 T cell receptor beta chains below were found in one sample sequenced in a study of T cell responses to AZD1222 COVID-19 vaccine. Data came from immunoSEQ multiplex PCR; TCRdb stores just in-frame clones and leaves some out. The data contain over 100,000 clones, 80% to 85% of them seen just once; the ten biggest clones take up approximately 10%. This sample comprised peripheral blood, obtained on day 0 of AZD1222 vaccination. The receptor set was obtained from an adult in good health.

This sequence joins TRBV7-8 and TRBJ2-1; TRBD1 might be the D (6 bases). Germline values: CDR1 SGHVS, CDR2 FQNEAQ. The CDR3 loop spans 18 amino acids. V was trimmed by 1 base and J by 5 bases, leaving 21 bases between them. The CDR3 coding sequence is TGTGCCAGCAGCTTAGTCCCCTGGGGACACCCGTTGAACAATGAGCAGTTCTTC. As protein: CASSLVPWGHPLNNEQFF.

This chain connects TRBV19 to TRBJ1-5; the D gene is possibly TRBD1 (5 bases). Trimming shortened V by 3 bases and J by 7 bases, and 16 bases separated the two germline ends. The CDR3 sequence is 15 residues long. The germline CDR1 and CDR2 sequences are LNHDA and SQIVND (reference sequence). CDR3 in DNA: TGTGCCAGTAGTATGCTAGGGGCAAGTGAGCAGCCCCAGCATTTT. Translation: CASSMLGASEQPQHF. The full variable domain, with the rest looked up from reference TRBV19 and TRBJ1-5, is DGGITQSPKYLFRKEGQNVTLSCEQNLNHDAMYWYRQDPGQGLRLIYYSQIVNDFQKGDIAEGYSVSREKKESFPLTVTSAQKNPTAFYLCASSMLGASEQPQHFGDGTRLSIL.

V and J are TRBV5-5 and TRBJ2-2; 7 positions match TRBD2. Trimming cost V 1 base and J 0 bases; bases outside gene matches: 0. The CDR3 is 15 residues long. Germline CDR1 SGHKS, CDR2 YYEKEE (reference sequence). Here the CDR3 reads CASSLSGTNTGELFF. CDR3 bases: TGTGCCAGCAGCTTGAGCGGGACGAACACCGGGGAGCTGTTTTTT.

The chain recombines TRBV3-1 (or the pseudogene TRBV3-2) with TRBJ2-3; 9 bases align to TRBD2. Germline V gene data show CDR1 as LGHDT and CDR2 as YNNKEL (reference sequence). Losses at the gene ends were 1 base for V and 1 base for J; bases not matched to a gene: 3. This CDR3 is built from 16 residues. DNA for the CDR3: TGTGCCAGCAGCCAAGGCCGGACTAGCGGCACAGATACGCAGTATTTT. Its protein product is CASSQGRTSGTDTQYF.

This clone was seen only a few times. This chain joins TRBV4-3 and TRBJ2-1; D unclear. This CDR3 contains 15 residues. In germline, CDR1 is LGHNA, CDR2 YSLEER. V was shortened by 2 bases and J by 1 base, with 9 bases between the two germline ends. CDR3: CASSQSRSSYNEQFF. The DNA of the CDR3 is TGCGCCAGCAGCCAATCCCGGAGTTCCTACAATGAGCAGTTCTTC.